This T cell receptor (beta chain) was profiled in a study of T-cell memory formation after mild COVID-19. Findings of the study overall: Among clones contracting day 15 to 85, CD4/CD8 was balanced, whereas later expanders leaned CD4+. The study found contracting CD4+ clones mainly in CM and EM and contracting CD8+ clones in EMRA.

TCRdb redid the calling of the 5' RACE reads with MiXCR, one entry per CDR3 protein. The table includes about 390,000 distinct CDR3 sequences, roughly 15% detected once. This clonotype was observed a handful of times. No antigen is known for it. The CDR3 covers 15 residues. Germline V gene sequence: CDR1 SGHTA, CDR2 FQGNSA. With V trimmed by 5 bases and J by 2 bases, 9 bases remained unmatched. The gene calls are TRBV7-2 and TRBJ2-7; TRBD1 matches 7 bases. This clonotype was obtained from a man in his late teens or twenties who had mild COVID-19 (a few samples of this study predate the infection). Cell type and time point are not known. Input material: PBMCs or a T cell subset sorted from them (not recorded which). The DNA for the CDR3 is TGTGCCAGCAGCACTCCCCGGGACAGAGCCTACGAGCAGTACGTC. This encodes CASSTPRDRAYEQYV.